The TCR beta chain described here comes from a study of CD4 T cells in relation to SARS-CoV-2 and coronaviruses. On the study more broadly: The HLA restriction of the shared crossreactive spike epitopes was mapped.

Assay used: immunoSEQ multiplex PCR; TCRdb lists only in-frame clones, some missing. The data show approximately 12,000 clones, roughly 80% seen once. Study-level findings and limits: No crossreactivity against non-spike viral proteins was tested here. In roughly two thirds of donors, memory CD4+ clonotypes crossrecognized SARS-CoV-2 and at least one common cold coronavirus spike.

With respect to this clone: Its antigen remains unidentified.

Unexposed donor CD4+ T cells date from about 2011-2018, before the COVID-19 pandemic. After approximately 10 days of culture, CD4+ T cells were isolated. This clonotype was sampled from a human donor in good health. The sequencing sample was made of CD4+ T cells from PBMCs, cultured in vitro.

The DNA of the CDR3 is TGTGCTAGTTCCCTAGAGAGAGGTACACCCCTCCACTTT. It yields the protein CASSLERGTPLHF. V usage is TRBV12-5 and J usage is TRBJ1-6, with D unclear. CDR1 and CDR2 from the germline V gene are LGHNT and FRNRAP. The CDR3 runs 13 residues. The ends were cut back, 8 bases at V and 11 bases at J, with 16 bases in the middle.